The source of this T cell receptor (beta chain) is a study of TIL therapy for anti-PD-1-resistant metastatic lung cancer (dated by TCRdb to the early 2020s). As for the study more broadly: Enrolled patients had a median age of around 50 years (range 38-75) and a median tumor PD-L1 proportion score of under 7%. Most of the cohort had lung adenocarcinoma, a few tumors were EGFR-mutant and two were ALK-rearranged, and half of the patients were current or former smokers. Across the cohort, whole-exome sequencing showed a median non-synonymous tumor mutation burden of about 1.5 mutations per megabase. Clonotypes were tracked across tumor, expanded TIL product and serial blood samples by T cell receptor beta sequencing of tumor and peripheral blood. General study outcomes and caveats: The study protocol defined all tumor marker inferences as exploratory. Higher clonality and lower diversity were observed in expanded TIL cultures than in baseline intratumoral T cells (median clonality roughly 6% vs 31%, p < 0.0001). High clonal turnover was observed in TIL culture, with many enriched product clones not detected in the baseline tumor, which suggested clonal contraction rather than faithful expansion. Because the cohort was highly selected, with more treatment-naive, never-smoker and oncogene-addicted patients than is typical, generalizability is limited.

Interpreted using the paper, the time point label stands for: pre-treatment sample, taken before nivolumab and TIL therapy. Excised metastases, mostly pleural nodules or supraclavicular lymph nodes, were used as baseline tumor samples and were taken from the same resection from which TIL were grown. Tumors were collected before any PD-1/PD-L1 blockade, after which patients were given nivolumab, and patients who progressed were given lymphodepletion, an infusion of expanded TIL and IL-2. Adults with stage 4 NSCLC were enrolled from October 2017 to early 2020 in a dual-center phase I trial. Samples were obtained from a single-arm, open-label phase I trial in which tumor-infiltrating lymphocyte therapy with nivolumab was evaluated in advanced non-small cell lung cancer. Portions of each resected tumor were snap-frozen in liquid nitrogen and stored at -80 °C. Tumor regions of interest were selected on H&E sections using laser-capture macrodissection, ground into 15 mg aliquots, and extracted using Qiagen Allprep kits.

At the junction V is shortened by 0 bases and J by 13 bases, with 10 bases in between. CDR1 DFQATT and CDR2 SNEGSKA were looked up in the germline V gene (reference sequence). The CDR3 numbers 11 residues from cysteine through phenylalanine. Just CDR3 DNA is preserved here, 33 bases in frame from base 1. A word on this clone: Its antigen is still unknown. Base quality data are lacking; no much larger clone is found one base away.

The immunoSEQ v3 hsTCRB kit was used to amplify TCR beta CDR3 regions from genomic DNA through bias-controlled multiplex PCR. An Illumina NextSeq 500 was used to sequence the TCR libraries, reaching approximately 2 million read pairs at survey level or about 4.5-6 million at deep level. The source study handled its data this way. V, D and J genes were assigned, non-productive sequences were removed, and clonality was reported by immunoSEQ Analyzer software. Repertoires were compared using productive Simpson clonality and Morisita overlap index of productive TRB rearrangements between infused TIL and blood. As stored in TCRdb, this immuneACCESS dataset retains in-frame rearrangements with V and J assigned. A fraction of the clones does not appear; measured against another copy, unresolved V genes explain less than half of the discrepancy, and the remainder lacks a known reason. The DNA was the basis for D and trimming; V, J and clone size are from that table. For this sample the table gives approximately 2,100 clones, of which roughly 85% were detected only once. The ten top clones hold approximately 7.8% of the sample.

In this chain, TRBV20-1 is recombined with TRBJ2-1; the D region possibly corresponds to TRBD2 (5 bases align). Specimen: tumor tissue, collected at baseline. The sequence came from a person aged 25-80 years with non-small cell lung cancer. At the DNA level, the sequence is TGCAGTGCTAGAGACTGGGGAGATCAGTTCTTC. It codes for CSARDWGDQFF.